The 29 T cell receptor beta chains in this list originate from one sample, sequenced in a study of shared clonotypes between healthy human individuals. Naive CD8 cells, CD45RO-negative and positively selected for CCR7, excluded terminally differentiated effector memory CD45RA+ cells. Measured with immunoSEQ multiplex PCR; TCRdb has only the in-frame clones, and not every one. The sample lists about 700,000 clones; roughly nine tenths were seen once. The sequencing input was naive CD8+ T cells sorted from blood. These receptors were obtained from a man younger than 45 in good health.

The chain joins TRBV7-9 to TRBJ2-7; D unresolved. Germline V lookup: CDR1 SEHNR, CDR2 FQNEAQ (reference sequence). Between the trimmed V and J ends, which lost 5 bases and 4 bases, there was a span of 9 bases. This CDR3 has 12 amino acids. The CDR3 DNA sequence: TGTGCCAGCAGCCACGACACGTACGAGCAGTACTTC. Translating gives CASSHDTYEQYF.

The chain is built from TRBV28 and TRBJ2-3; D may match TRBD1 or TRBD2 (5 bases each). Trimming took off 6 bases at V and 0 bases at J, with 19 bases between the two ends. The CDR3 runs 17 residues. The germline V gene has CDR1 MDHEN and CDR2 SYDVKM. CDR3 in amino acids: CASSPPDVWGSTDTQYF. The CDR3 DNA sequence: TGTGCCAGCAGCCCCCCGGACGTCTGGGGGAGCACAGATACGCAGTATTTT.

The chain is built from TRBV5-6 and TRBJ2-7, with 7 bases identical to TRBD2. This CDR3 comprises 15 residues. J lost 2 bases, V lost 4 bases, and 9 bases had no gene match. CDR1 is SGHDT, CDR2 YYEEEE, per germline. DNA of the CDR3: TGTGCCAGCAGCGATCGGGCTAGCGGAACCTACGAGCAGTACTTC. Encoded protein: CASSDRASGTYEQYF.

CDR3 bases: TGTGCCAGCAGCTTAACGGGACTAGTTATGGGAGAAGTCACAGATACGCAGTATTTT. Amino acids: CASSLTGLVMGEVTDTQYF. The V gene is TRBV7-3, the J gene TRBJ2-3; 8 positions match TRBD2. Germline values: CDR1 SGHTA, CDR2 FQGTGA. The CDR3 runs 19 residues. V was clipped by 0 bases and J by 2 bases; unmatched bases: 13.

CDR3 bases: TGTGCCAGCAGTCCCTCCCGTTTTCGAGCCTACGAGCAGTACTTC. Translating gives CASSPSRFRAYEQYF. V and J are TRBV28 and TRBJ2-7; unclear D gene. The CDR3 length is 15 residues. The germline V gene encodes CDR1 MDHEN and CDR2 SYDVKM. Trimming took 5 bases from V and 2 from J, leaving 16 bases between them.

The gene calls are TRBV28 and TRBJ1-3; the D gene is possibly TRBD1 (6 bases). The germline V gene has CDR1 MDHEN and CDR2 SYDVKM. The germline V and J ends were trimmed by 5 bases and 5 bases, with 16 bases remaining between them. The CDR3 is 15 amino acids. DNA of the CDR3: TGTGCCAGCAGTGATACAGGGAATCTTAGAAACACCATATATTTT. It encodes CASSDTGNLRNTIYF.

The rearrangement uses TRBV6-5 and TRBJ2-5; possibly TRBD1 or TRBD2 for D (6 bases each). This CDR3 is 14 amino acids long. The germline CDR1 and CDR2 sequences are MNHEY and SVGAGI. V gave up 6 bases and J gave up 7 bases, with 18 bases separating them. CDR3 coding DNA: TGTGCCAGCAGCCCCGGGGGCGTTTTAGGGACCCAGTACTTC. Translation gives CASSPGGVLGTQYF.

Only one count was recorded for this clone. Other nucleotide sequences in the sample specify the same CDR3. The chain is built from TRBV19 and TRBJ2-7; 10 nucleotides agree with TRBD1. With V trimmed by 4 bases and J by 4 bases, 4 bases remained unmatched. The CDR3 extends over 14 amino acids. The germline V gene has CDR1 LNHDA and CDR2 SQIVND (reference sequence). The CDR3 is CASSTGTGEYEQYF. Here the CDR3 DNA reads TGTGCCAGTAGTACCGGGACAGGGGAGTACGAGCAGTACTTC.

The genes are TRBV15 and TRBJ2-1; D tentatively reads TRBD1 or TRBD2 (5 bases each). V lost 3 bases, J lost 4 bases, and 7 bases lay in between. This CDR3 spans 13 amino acids. CDR1 is LNHNV and CDR2 is YYDKDF in the germline V gene (reference sequence). In nucleotides, the CDR3 is TGTGCCACCAGCAGCGGGGCATACAATGAGCAGTTCTTC. Translated, it gives CATSSGAYNEQFF.

The gene calls are TRBV28 and TRBJ2-7; D is perhaps TRBD1 (5 bases). Germline V gives CDR1 MDHEN, CDR2 SYDVKM. The CDR3 is made up of 14 amino acids. V was trimmed by 7 bases and J by 2 bases, leaving 15 bases between them. CDR3 nucleotides: TGTGCCAGCACCCCCTTACAGGTTACCTACGAGCAGTACTTC. Translated: CASTPLQVTYEQYF.

The chain has TRBV19 and TRBJ1-1; unclear D gene. Per germline, CDR1 LNHDA and CDR2 SQIVND (reference sequence). CDR3 length: 13 amino acids. The V end was cut by 7 bases, the J end by 1 base, with 10 bases between. CDR3 amino acids: CASTLGKNTEAFF. In DNA, the CDR3 is TGTGCCAGTACCCTGGGGAAGAACACTGAAGCTTTCTTT.

The sample holds one count of this clone. The V gene is TRBV2, the J gene TRBJ2-1; TRBD1 is a possible D gene (5 bases). V was shortened by 4 bases and J by 2 bases, with 12 bases between the two germline ends. The CDR3 length is 15 residues. The germline CDR1 and CDR2 sequences are SNHLY and FYNNEI. In nucleotides, the CDR3 is TGTGCCAGCAGTGTTTACCAACAGGCCTACAATGAGCAGTTCTTC. This codes for CASSVYQQAYNEQFF.

The chain combines TRBV5-4 with TRBJ2-1, with 10 positions matching TRBD2. From germline, CDR1 is SGHNT and CDR2 YYREEE (reference sequence). The V segment lost 4 bases and the J segment 2 bases; nucleotides outside the gene matches: 3. The CDR3 is 15 amino acids. The CDR3 DNA reads as TGTGCCAGCAGCGGTACTAGCGGGGCCTACAATGAGCAGTTCTTC. Amino acid sequence: CASSGTSGAYNEQFF.

J is TRBJ2-1 and V is TRBV5-4; possible D gene TRBD1, 5 bases. V gave up 5 bases and J gave up 5 bases, with 8 bases separating them. Germline values: CDR1 SGHNT, CDR2 YYREEE (reference sequence). The CDR3 length is 12 residues. The CDR3 nucleotides read TGTGCCAGCAGAGGACAAGACAATGAGCAGTTCTTC. Translated, it gives CASRGQDNEQFF. Full variable domain (remainder filled in from reference TRBV5-4 and TRBJ2-1): ETGVTQSPTHLIKTRGQQVTLRCSSQSGHNTVSWYQQALGQGPQFIFQYYREEENGRGNFPPRFSGLQFPNYSSELNVNALELDDSALYLCASRGQDNEQFFGPGTRLTVL.

The chain employs TRBV5-4 and TRBJ2-3; the match to TRBD2 covers 7 bases. The CDR3 runs to 16 residues. V was pared by 2 bases and J by 1 base, with 7 bases of the junction left unmatched. Germline CDR1 reads SGHNT; CDR2 reads YYREEE (reference sequence). CDR3 nucleotides: TGTGCCAGCAGCTTAGGACTAGTAGTTGGCACAGATACGCAGTATTTT. It translates to CASSLGLVVGTDTQYF.

Note on this clone: The sample contains more than one DNA sequence encoding this CDR3. The rearrangement links TRBV4-1 to TRBJ2-3; tentatively, D is TRBD2 (6 bases). The V gene's germline CDR1 is MGHRA and CDR2 YSYEKL. This CDR3 spans 16 amino acids. Trimming stripped 2 bases from V and 1 base from J, with 13 bases between. CDR3 in DNA: TGCGCCAGCAGCCAATTGGCCGGGGGTGGCACAGATACGCAGTATTTT. This codes for CASSQLAGGGTDTQYF.

This chain connects TRBV7-9 to TRBJ2-2, with D maybe TRBD2 (5 bases). Germline assignment: CDR1 SEHNR and CDR2 FQNEAQ (reference sequence). The CDR3 is 15 residues long. With 8 bases removed from V and 6 bases from J, the gap between germline ends came to 19 bases. CDR3 protein: CASVGSVGNAGELFF. The CDR3 nucleotides read TGTGCCAGCGTCGGCTCAGTCGGGAATGCCGGGGAGCTGTTTTTT.

J is TRBJ2-3 and V is TRBV29-1, with D perhaps TRBD1 or TRBD2 (6 bases each). With 4 bases removed from V and 0 bases from J, the gap between germline ends came to 20 bases. Germline V gene data show CDR1 as SQVTM and CDR2 as ANQGSEA. This CDR3 spans 17 amino acids. The CDR3 region has the DNA TGCAGCGTTGTGGAAATAGGGGGGCTAGCGAGCACAGATACGCAGTATTTT. Protein sequence: CSVVEIGGLASTDTQYF.

The V call is TRBV5-6, the J call TRBJ1-1; D gene uncertain. CDR3 size: 13 residues. CDR1 SGHDT and CDR2 YYEEEE come from the germline V gene. V lost 4 bases and J lost 6, with 13 bases in between. The chain's CDR3 is CASSVIGSAEAFF. The CDR3 DNA is TGTGCCAGCAGCGTCATAGGGTCCGCTGAAGCTTTCTTT.

This clone was recorded once. The chain carries TRBV7-2 and TRBJ2-1, with 9 positions matching TRBD2. Germline V gives CDR1 SGHTA, CDR2 FQGNSA. This CDR3 is 15 amino acids long. J gave up 5 bases and V 5 bases, and 7 bases lay outside the gene matches. The CDR3 is CASSLGLARDNEQFF. CDR3 nucleotide sequence: TGTGCCAGCAGCCTGGGACTAGCTAGGGACAATGAGCAGTTCTTC.

The chain carries TRBV5-5 and TRBJ2-7; 9 bases fit TRBD2. With V trimmed by 4 bases and J by 2 bases, 13 bases remained unmatched. This CDR3 spans 17 amino acids. The germline gives CDR1 SGHKS, CDR2 YYEKEE (reference sequence). The CDR3 DNA reads TGTGCCAGCAGCCCGAATCCTGCTAGCGGGATAACCTACGAGCAGTACTTC. Translation: CASSPNPASGITYEQYF. Full variable domain (remainder filled in from reference TRBV5-5 and TRBJ2-7): DAGVTQSPTHLIKTRGQQVTLRCSPISGHKSVSWYQQVLGQGPQFIFQYYEKEERGRGNFPDRFSARQFPNYSSELNVNALLLGDSALYLCASSPNPASGITYEQYFGPGTRLTVT.

The J gene is TRBJ2-5, the V gene TRBV20-1; D gene ambiguous. Germline CDR1 is DFQATT and CDR2 is SNEGSKA (reference sequence). This CDR3 contains 11 residues. The CDR3 bases are TGCAGCGCAGACACCGCGGAGACCCAGTACTTC. Translated, it gives CSADTAETQYF.

J is TRBJ2-1 and V is TRBV5-4; TRBD2 matches 7 bases. The CDR3 has 15 residues. Germline V gene data show CDR1 as SGHNT and CDR2 as YYREEE (reference sequence). V was pared by 5 bases and J by 1 base, with 6 bases of the junction left unmatched. The DNA of the CDR3 is TGTGCCAGCAGACCGGGGGGATTATCCTACAATGAGCAGTTCTTC. Translating it yields CASRPGGLSYNEQFF.

V usage is TRBV12-5 and J usage is TRBJ2-7, with TRBD2 identical over 7 bases. The germline V gene has CDR1 LGHNT and CDR2 FRNRAP. The J segment lost 2 bases and the V segment lost 0 bases, leaving 10 bases of the junction unmatched. The CDR3 is 17 amino acids. The CDR3 DNA reads TGTGCTAGTGGTTTGGTGCCTGTTTGGAGCGGGACCTACGAGCAGTACTTC. It encodes CASGLVPVWSGTYEQYF.

The V call is TRBV29-1, the J call TRBJ2-6; D is unclear. CDR1 and CDR2 (germline): SQVTM, ANQGSEA. The CDR3 is made up of 12 amino acids. V was trimmed by 4 bases and J by 4 bases, leaving 5 bases between them. The chain's CDR3 is CSVGSGANVLTF. The DNA of the CDR3 is TGCAGCGTTGGTTCAGGGGCCAACGTCCTGACTTTC. The variable domain in full, with the rest retrieved from reference TRBV29-1 and TRBJ2-6, is SAVISQKPSRDICQRGTSLTIQCQVDSQVTMMFWYRQQPGQSLTLIATANQGSEATYESGFVIDKFPISRPNLTFSTLTVSNMSPEDSSIYLCSVGSGANVLTFGAGSRLTVL.

The chain links TRBV2 to TRBJ1-5; 9 nucleotides align to TRBD1. The germline gives CDR1 SNHLY, CDR2 FYNNEI. Trimming cost V 6 bases and J 5 bases; bases outside gene matches: 8. CDR3 length: 15 residues. Here the CDR3 DNA reads TGTGCCAGCAGGGCCGGGACAGGGAAGGATCAGCCCCAGCATTTT. It specifies CASRAGTGKDQPQHF.

The rearrangement uses TRBV11-1 and TRBJ1-1; D is ambiguous. In germline, CDR1 is SGHAT, CDR2 FQDESV (reference sequence). V dropped 2 bases and J dropped 4 bases, with 14 bases sitting between them. The CDR3 covers 15 residues. In DNA form, the CDR3 reads TGTGCCAGCAGCTTAAGAGGGTCGGAGGGCACTGAAGCTTTCTTT. Translated, it gives CASSLRGSEGTEAFF.

V and J are TRBV14 and TRBJ2-7, with D unclear. The V end lost 2 bases, the J end lost 0 bases, and 2 bases lay between the germline ends. The CDR3 totals 12 residues. The germline V gene has CDR1 SGHDN and CDR2 FVKESK. CDR3 sequence reads: CASSQSSYEQYF. The DNA for the CDR3 is TGTGCCAGCAGCCAAAGCTCCTACGAGCAGTACTTC.

This chain links TRBV19 with TRBJ1-5; 8 nucleotides match TRBD1. There are 15 residues in the CDR3. Germline CDR1 is LNHDA and CDR2 is SQIVND (reference sequence). V shed 6 bases, J shed 1 base, and the junction held 5 bases outside the gene matches. CDR3 in DNA: TGTGCCAGTAGCGAAACAGGGGGGAGCAATCAGCCCCAGCATTTT. It is translated as CASSETGGSNQPQHF.